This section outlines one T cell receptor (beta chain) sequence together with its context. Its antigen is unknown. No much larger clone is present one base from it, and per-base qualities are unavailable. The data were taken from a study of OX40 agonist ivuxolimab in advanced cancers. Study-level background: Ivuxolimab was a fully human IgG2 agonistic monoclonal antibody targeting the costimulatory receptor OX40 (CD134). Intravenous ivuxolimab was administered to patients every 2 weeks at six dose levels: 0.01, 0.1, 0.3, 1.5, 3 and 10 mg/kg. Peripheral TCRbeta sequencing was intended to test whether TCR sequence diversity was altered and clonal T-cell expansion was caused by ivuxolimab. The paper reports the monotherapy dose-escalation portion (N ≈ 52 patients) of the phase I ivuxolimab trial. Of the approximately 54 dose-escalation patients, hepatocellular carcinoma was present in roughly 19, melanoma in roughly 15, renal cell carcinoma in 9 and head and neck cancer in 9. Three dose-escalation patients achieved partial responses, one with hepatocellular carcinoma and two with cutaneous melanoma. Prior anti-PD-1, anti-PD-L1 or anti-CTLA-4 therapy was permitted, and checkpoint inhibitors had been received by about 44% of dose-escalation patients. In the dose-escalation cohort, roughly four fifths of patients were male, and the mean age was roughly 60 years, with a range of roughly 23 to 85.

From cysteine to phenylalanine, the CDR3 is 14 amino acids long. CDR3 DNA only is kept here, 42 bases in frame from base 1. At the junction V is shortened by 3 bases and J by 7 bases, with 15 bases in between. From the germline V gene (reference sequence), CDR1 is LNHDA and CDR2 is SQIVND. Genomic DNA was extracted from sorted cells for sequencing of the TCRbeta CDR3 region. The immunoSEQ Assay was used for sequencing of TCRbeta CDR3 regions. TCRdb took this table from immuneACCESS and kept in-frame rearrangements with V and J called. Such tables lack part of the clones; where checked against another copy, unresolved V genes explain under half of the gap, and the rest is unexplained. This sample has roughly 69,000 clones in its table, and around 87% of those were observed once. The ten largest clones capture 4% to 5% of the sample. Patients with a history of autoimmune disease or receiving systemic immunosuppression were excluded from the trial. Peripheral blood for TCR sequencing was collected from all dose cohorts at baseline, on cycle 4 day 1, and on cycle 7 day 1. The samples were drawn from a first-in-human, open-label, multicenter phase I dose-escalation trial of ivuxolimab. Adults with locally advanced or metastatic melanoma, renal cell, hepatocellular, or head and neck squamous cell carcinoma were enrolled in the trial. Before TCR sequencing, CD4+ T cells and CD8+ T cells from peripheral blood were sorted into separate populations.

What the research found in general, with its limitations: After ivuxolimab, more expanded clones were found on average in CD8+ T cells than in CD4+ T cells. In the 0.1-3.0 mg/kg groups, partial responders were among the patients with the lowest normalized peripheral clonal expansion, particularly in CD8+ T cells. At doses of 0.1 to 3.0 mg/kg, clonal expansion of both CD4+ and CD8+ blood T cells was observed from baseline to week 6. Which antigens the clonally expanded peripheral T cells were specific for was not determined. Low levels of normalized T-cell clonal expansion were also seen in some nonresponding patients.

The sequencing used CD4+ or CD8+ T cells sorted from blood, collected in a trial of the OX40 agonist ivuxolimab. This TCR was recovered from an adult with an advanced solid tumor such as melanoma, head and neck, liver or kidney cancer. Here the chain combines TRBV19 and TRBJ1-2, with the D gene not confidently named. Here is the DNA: TGTGCCAGTAGTATCTCGGCGCCAAACCCTGGCTACACCTTC. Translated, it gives CASSISAPNPGYTF.